Detailed here is one TCR beta chain. This record comes from a study of T cell responses to AZD1222 COVID-19 vaccine. There are 13 residues in the CDR3. V lost 3 bases and J lost 3, with 8 bases in between. Looked up from germline, CDR1 is MNHNS and CDR2 is SASEGT. Profiling relied on immunoSEQ multiplex PCR, and the TCRdb table lists in-frame clones only, not all of them. Among approximately 110,000 clones listed, approximately 88% were seen once. The clonotype originates from an adult who received the AZD1222 COVID-19 vaccine. Sequences were derived from peripheral blood, sampled 28 days after the second AZD1222 dose. The rearrangement joins TRBV6-1 to TRBJ1-1; D unresolved. The CDR3 here is CASSEVRHTEAFF. CDR3 coding DNA: TGTGCCAGCAGTGAGGTACGGCACACTGAAGCTTTCTTT.